Listed here are 17 T cell receptor beta chains from one sample, sequenced in a study of T cells in Graves' hyperthyroidism and ophthalmopathy. Authors of the study amplified TCR beta CDR3 regions from RNA transcripts. HTBI primers were the set used in a first-round RT-PCR of the TCR CDR3. MiXCR, applied by TCRdb to the multiplex PCR reads, yields one record per CDR3 protein. The sample holds some 500,000 distinct CDR3 sequences, around 24% seen once. Sample: blood. The receptors come from a woman aged 30 to 39 with Graves' ophthalmopathy.

The rearrangement uses TRBV18 and TRBJ1-1; D might be TRBD1 (5 bases). Germline CDR1 is KGHSH and CDR2 is LQKENI. There are 14 residues in the CDR3. Trimming left V 1 base short and J 4 bases short, with 10 bases between. This CDR3 reads CASSPLAGITEAFF. The CDR3 nucleotides are TGTGCCAGCTCACCACTAGCAGGGATCACTGAAGCTTTCTTT.

DNA for the CDR3: TGTGCCAGCAGTGAAGGCGGTCTAGGGACCCAGTACTTC. The encoded protein is CASSEGGLGTQYF. The rearrangement uses TRBV6-1 and TRBJ2-5, with D unresolved. Between the trimmed V and J ends, which lost 1 base and 7 bases, there was a span of 10 bases. The CDR3 covers 13 residues. Germline V gene sequence: CDR1 MNHNS, CDR2 SASEGT.

There are many counts of this clonotype. The J gene is TRBJ2-7, the V gene TRBV20-1; D remains unclear. The CDR3 has 13 amino acids. Trimming left V 3 bases short and J 3 bases short, with 12 bases between. Germline loops: CDR1 DFQATT, CDR2 SNEGSKA (reference sequence). In nucleotides, the CDR3 is TGCAGTGCTAGTCGTCCGTCCGTCTACGAGCAGTACTTC. Translation: CSASRPSVYEQYF.

The V and J genes are TRBV12-3 or TRBV12-4 and TRBJ1-1, with a possible D match to TRBD1 (5 bases). This CDR3 spans 12 amino acids. V was trimmed by 5 bases and J by 11 bases, leaving 15 bases between them. CDR3 nucleotides: TGTGCCAGCAGTGACGGGACCCCGTTTGCTTTCTTT. It encodes CASSDGTPFAFF.

This clonotype was counted between two and nine times. The chain employs TRBV5-1 and TRBJ2-2, with unresolved D. This CDR3 spans 15 amino acids. V lost 1 base to trimming and J lost 3 bases, with 10 bases between them. CDR1 SGHRS and CDR2 YFSETQ come from the germline V gene. The CDR3 loop reads CASSLISSYTGELFF. The DNA of the CDR3 is TGCGCCAGCAGCTTGATTTCCAGTTACACCGGGGAGCTGTTTTTT.

This clonotype was counted many times. The chain has TRBV6-1 and TRBJ1-2; D not resolved. V was clipped by 5 bases and J by 5 bases, with 24 bases between them. CDR1 and CDR2 from the germline V gene are MNHNS and SASEGT. This CDR3 has 17 residues. CDR3 nucleotides: TGTGCCAGCAGTCCCAACTACCTTGACACTTTTGGGTATGGCTACACCTTC. This encodes CASSPNYLDTFGYGYTF.

The sample holds many counts of this clonotype. The V call is TRBV7-3, the J call TRBJ2-2; tentative D call: TRBD2 (6 bases). Per the germline V gene, CDR1 is SGHTA and CDR2 is FQGTGA. The CDR3 runs to 14 residues. V dropped 5 bases and J dropped 6 bases, with 13 bases sitting between them. CDR3 protein: CASSPGRGAGELFF. CDR3 DNA: TGTGCCAGCAGCCCCGGGAGAGGGGCCGGGGAGCTGTTTTTT.

As concerns this clonotype: Since the CDR3 does not end with the conserved phenylalanine or tryptophan, this likely comes from a read error. The limits of the CDR3 on the DNA are not certain, so only TCRdb's listed CDR3 is given. The chain recombines TRBV2 with TRBJ1-1; TRBD1, the D gene given by the table, was not confirmed from the DNA. 15 amino acids form the CDR3, both terminal residues included. Germline-derived CDR1 and CDR2 are SNHLY and FYNNEI. The CDR3 loop reads CASSEGTGRSTEACY.

This clonotype showed up many times. This rearrangement joins TRBV27 to TRBJ2-2, with TRBD1 matching over 11 bases. Germline CDR1 is MNHEY and CDR2 is SMNVEV (reference sequence). Trimming at V came to 6 bases and at J to 7 bases, leaving 7 bases not matched to a gene. CDR3 length: 15 residues. CDR3 in DNA: TGTGCCAGCAGCCGTGGACAGGGGGCCGGCGGGGAGCTGTTTTTT. Translation: CASSRGQGAGGELFF.

In its sample, this clonotype was seen many times. V gene TRBV5-1 combines with J gene TRBJ1-5; D is perhaps TRBD1 (6 bases). With 4 bases removed from V and 2 bases from J, the gap between germline ends came to 10 bases. Germline CDR1 and CDR2: SGHRS and YFSETQ. This CDR3 contains 14 residues. In nucleotides, the CDR3 is TGCGCCAGCAGCCCGGGGGCAGGCAATCAGCCCCAGCATTTT. Translation gives CASSPGAGNQPQHF.

This clonotype was observed many times. The chain uses TRBV7-2 and TRBJ2-5; D possibly corresponds to TRBD1 (6 bases). The CDR3 totals 15 residues. Trimming removed 5 bases at V and 1 base at J, with 14 bases between. Looked up from germline, CDR1 is SGHTA and CDR2 is FQGNSA. The DNA for the CDR3 is TGTGCCAGCAGCACCAGGACAGAATTCCAAGAGACCCAGTACTTC. The encoded protein is CASSTRTEFQETQYF.

The rearrangement uses TRBV29-1 and TRBJ1-5, with 8 bases fitting TRBD1. This CDR3 is 14 amino acids long. Germline V gene sequence: CDR1 SQVTM, CDR2 ANQGSEA. V gave up 3 bases and J gave up 3 bases; unmatched junction bases: 4. This chain's CDR3 is CSVETGASNQPQHF. CDR3 in DNA: TGCAGCGTTGAGACAGGGGCCTCCAATCAGCCCCAGCATTTT.

This clonotype showed up many times. The CDR3 reads CASSTTRDGDSGANVLTF. CDR3 coding DNA: TGTGCCAGCAGCACGACCCGGGACGGGGACTCTGGGGCCAACGTCCTGACTTTC. The genes are TRBV7-8 and TRBJ2-6, with D perhaps being TRBD1 or TRBD2 (5 bases each). Trimming stripped 5 bases from V and 0 bases from J, with 17 bases between. The CDR3 runs to 18 residues. Germline values: CDR1 SGHVS, CDR2 FQNEAQ. Supplemented by reference TRBV7-8 and TRBJ2-6, the full variable domain reads GAGVSQSPRYKVAKRGQDVALRCDPISGHVSLFWYQQALGQGPEFLTYFQNEAQLDKSGLPSDRFFAERPEGSVSTLKIQRTQQEDSAVYLCASSTTRDGDSGANVLTFGAGSRLTVL.

This clonotype was observed at least ten times. The chain recombines TRBV30 with TRBJ1-5; tentative D call: TRBD1 (6 bases). Germline V gene data show CDR1 as GTSNPN and CDR2 as SVGIG (reference sequence). Trimming took 0 bases from V and 0 from J, leaving 9 bases between them. This CDR3 region has 15 residues. CDR3: CAWSVRGYSNQPQHF. The CDR3 nucleotides read TGTGCCTGGAGTGTCAGGGGATATAGCAATCAGCCCCAGCATTTT.

The chain carries TRBV4-1 and TRBJ1-3; the D is unclear. The CDR3 spans 16 residues. Deletions cut 3 bases from V and 0 bases from J, with 12 bases between. CDR1 and CDR2 (germline): MGHRA, YSYEKL. CDR3 coding DNA: TGCGCCAGCAGCCAGGGCTACGGGGACTCTGGAAACACCATATATTTT. Amino acid sequence: CASSQGYGDSGNTIYF.

This clonotype came up many times. The chain is built from TRBV6-5 and TRBJ2-5; D tentatively fits TRBD1 or TRBD2 (5 bases each). Trimming stripped 7 bases from V and 1 base from J, with 13 bases between. Germline V lookup: CDR1 MNHEY, CDR2 SVGAGI. The CDR3 covers 14 residues. CDR3 protein: CASTSGRSQETQYF. In nucleotides, the CDR3 is TGTGCCAGCACTTCAGGGAGATCCCAAGAGACCCAGTACTTC.

This clonotype was seen repeatedly, ten times or more. This chain joins TRBV6-1 and TRBJ1-2; D possibly corresponds to TRBD1 (5 bases). V was trimmed by 3 bases and J by 4 bases, leaving 15 bases between them. CDR1 is MNHNS and CDR2 is SASEGT in the germline V gene. The CDR3 consists of 15 residues. CDR3 sequence (DNA): TGTGCCAGCAGTGAGCGGGAGGGAAGGGGCTATGGCTACACCTTC. Protein sequence: CASSEREGRGYGYTF.